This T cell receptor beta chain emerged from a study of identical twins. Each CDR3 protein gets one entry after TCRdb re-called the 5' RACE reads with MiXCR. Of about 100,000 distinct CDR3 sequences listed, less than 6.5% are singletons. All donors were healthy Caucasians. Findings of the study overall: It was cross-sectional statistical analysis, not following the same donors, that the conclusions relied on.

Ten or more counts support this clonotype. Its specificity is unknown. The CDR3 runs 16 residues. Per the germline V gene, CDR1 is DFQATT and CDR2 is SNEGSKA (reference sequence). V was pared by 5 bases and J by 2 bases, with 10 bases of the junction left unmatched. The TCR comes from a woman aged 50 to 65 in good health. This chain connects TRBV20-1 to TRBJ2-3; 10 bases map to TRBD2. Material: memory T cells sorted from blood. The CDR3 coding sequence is TGCAGTGCTCTCCGGACTAGCGGAGGGACCACAGATACGCAGTATTTT. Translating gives CSALRTSGGTTDTQYF.